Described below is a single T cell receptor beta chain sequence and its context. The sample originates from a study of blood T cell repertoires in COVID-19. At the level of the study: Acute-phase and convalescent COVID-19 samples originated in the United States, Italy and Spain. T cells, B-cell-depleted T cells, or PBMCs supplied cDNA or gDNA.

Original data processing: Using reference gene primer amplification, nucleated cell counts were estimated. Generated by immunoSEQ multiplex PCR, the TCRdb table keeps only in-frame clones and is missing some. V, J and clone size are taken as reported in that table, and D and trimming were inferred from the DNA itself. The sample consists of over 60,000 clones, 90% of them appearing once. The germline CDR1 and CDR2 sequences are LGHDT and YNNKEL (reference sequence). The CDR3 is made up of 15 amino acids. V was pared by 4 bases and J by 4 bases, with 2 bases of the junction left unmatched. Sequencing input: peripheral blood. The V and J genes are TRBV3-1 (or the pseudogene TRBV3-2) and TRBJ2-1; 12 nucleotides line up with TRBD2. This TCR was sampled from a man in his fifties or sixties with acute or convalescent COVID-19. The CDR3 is CASSPGLAGYNEQFF. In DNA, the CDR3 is TGTGCCAGCAGCCCTGGACTAGCGGGGTACAATGAGCAGTTCTTC.